This TCR beta chain derives from a study of CD8+CD57+ T cells in acquired aplastic anemia. Study summary: Read counts for CD4+ cells (from healthy donors) averaged about 10.8 million. Study-wide results and limits: Statistical testing detected no significant gap in CD8+ Simpson's diversity between patients and controls. In common between the patients and the controls were some 28 CD8+ CDR3 sequences.

In its sample, this clonotype was seen many times. Its antigen is undetermined. Both TCR beta VDJ combination and CDR3 sequence profiling were carried out. Genomic DNA was the template for this profiling. TCRdb reanalysed the reads using MiXCR and keeps one entry per CDR3 protein. Of about 110,000 distinct CDR3 sequences in the sample, around half are singletons; the top ten hold roughly a third. The CDR3 has 15 residues. The V end lost 2 bases, the J end lost 7 bases, and 12 bases lay between the germline ends. Germline V gene data show CDR1 as MGHRA and CDR2 as YSYEKL. Specimen: sorted CD4+, CD8+, or CD8+CD57+ T cells (not recorded which) from PBMCs. The TCR comes from a human donor in good health, serving as a control. The chain joins TRBV4-1 to TRBJ1-6; D gene uncertain. CDR3 sequence reads: CASSQPEGLNSPLHF. In nucleotides, the CDR3 is TGCGCCAGCAGCCAACCCGAAGGTCTCAATTCACCCCTCCACTTT.